The 17 T cell receptor beta chains in this list originate from one sample, sequenced in a study of blood T cell repertoires in COVID-19. The protocol was immunoSEQ multiplex PCR, while the TCRdb copy is restricted to in-frame clones and leaves out a portion. This repertoire shows under 100,000 clones, around 86% found once; its top ten account for more than 3%. Source material: peripheral blood. Receptors originate from a woman in her 70s with acute or convalescent COVID-19.

The V call is TRBV28, the J call TRBJ1-1, with 9 bases identical to TRBD1. There are 13 residues in the CDR3. The germline V gene encodes CDR1 MDHEN and CDR2 SYDVKM. Germline trimming cut 4 bases from V and 11 bases from J; bases unmatched to any gene: 8. CDR3 bases: TGTGCCAGCAGTTCGGGACAGGGCACGGCTGCTTTCTTT. This sequence encodes CASSSGQGTAAFF.

CDR3 nucleotide sequence: TGTGCCAGCAGCCGGGCGGGGGGGCTAATTAGCACAGATACGCAGTATTTT. Amino acid sequence: CASSRAGGLISTDTQYF. J is TRBJ2-3 and V is TRBV7-2; TRBD2 aligns across 9 bases. In germline, CDR1 is SGHTA, CDR2 FQGNSA. With 5 bases clipped from V and 0 bases from J, the junction kept 9 bases outside the gene matches. The CDR3 has 17 amino acids.

CDR3 nucleotide sequence: TGTGCCAGTAGCGACGGACCGGGAAATCAGCCCCAGCATTTT. Translating gives CASSDGPGNQPQHF. The chain couples TRBV19 to TRBJ1-5; D ambiguous. This CDR3 has 14 residues. Trimming left V 6 bases short and J 4 bases short, with 13 bases between. Germline CDR1 reads LNHDA; CDR2 reads SQIVND (reference sequence).

The rearrangement links TRBV5-5 to TRBJ1-4, with 7 bases matching TRBD1. Germline loops: CDR1 SGHKS, CDR2 YYEKEE (reference sequence). V gave up 2 bases and J gave up 6 bases; unmatched junction bases: 4. The CDR3 has 14 amino acids. The CDR3 loop is CASSLTGVDEKLFF. For the CDR3, the DNA is TGTGCCAGCAGCTTAACAGGGGTGGATGAAAAACTGTTTTTT.

The chain recombines TRBV7-2 with TRBJ2-7; D gene ambiguous. The V gene's germline CDR1 is SGHTA and CDR2 FQGNSA. V lost 2 bases and J 2 bases, leaving 10 bases between the germline ends. The CDR3 has 14 amino acids. As DNA, the CDR3 is TGTGCCAGCAGCTTACAGGTTGAGACCTACGAGCAGTACTTC. This encodes CASSLQVETYEQYF.

V usage is TRBV19 and J usage is TRBJ2-7, with D possibly being TRBD2 (6 bases). Germline V gene lookup returns CDR1 LNHDA and CDR2 SQIVND (reference sequence). V lost 5 bases and J 0 bases, leaving 11 bases between the germline ends. CDR3 length: 14 amino acids. The CDR3 sequence is CASSPGLISYEQYF. CDR3 sequence (DNA): TGTGCCAGTAGTCCGGGACTTATCTCCTACGAGCAGTACTTC.

The chain combines TRBV27 with TRBJ2-1, with 10 bases that match TRBD2. The CDR3 length is 17 residues. V trimming: 3 bases; J trimming: 2 bases; junction bases outside the gene matches: 7. Germline V gives CDR1 MNHEY, CDR2 SMNVEV (reference sequence). The CDR3 DNA sequence: TGTGCCAGCAGTTTGCTAGCGGGGGTGGGAGCCTACAATGAGCAGTTCTTC. It is translated as CASSLLAGVGAYNEQFF.

The rearrangement joins TRBV6-1 to TRBJ1-1; no clear D gene. The V and J ends lost 0 bases and 7 bases respectively, with 12 bases between them. Per germline, CDR1 MNHNS and CDR2 SASEGT. CDR3 length equals 14 residues. CDR3 nucleotides: TGTGCCAGCAGTGAAGCGGGAGGGCCCTTTGAAGCTTTCTTT. This translates into CASSEAGGPFEAFF.

The chain links TRBV4-2 to TRBJ2-2, with 10 bases that match TRBD2. The CDR3 sequence is 17 residues long. Germline assignment: CDR1 LGHNA and CDR2 YNFKEQ. V trimming: 5 bases; J trimming: 0 bases; junction bases outside the gene matches: 6. CDR3 nucleotides: TGTGCCAGCAGCAAGGCTAGCGGGGGAACGAACACCGGGGAGCTGTTTTTT. Its protein product is CASSKASGGTNTGELFF.

The V call is TRBV2, the J call TRBJ1-6; D is possibly TRBD1 (5 bases). CDR1 is SNHLY, CDR2 FYNNEI, per germline. Trimming pared 10 bases from V and 5 bases from J, leaving 12 bases between. The CDR3 has 13 amino acids. The CDR3 region is CATAGRHNSPLHF. As DNA, the CDR3 is TGTGCCACCGCGGGGCGCCATAATTCACCCCTCCACTTT. Full variable domain (outside the CDR3, taken from reference TRBV2 and TRBJ1-6): EPEVTQTPSHQVTQMGQEVILRCVPISNHLYFYWYRQILGQKVEFLVSFYNNEISEKSEIFDDQFSVERPDGSNFTLKIRSTKLEDSAMYFCATAGRHNSPLHFGNGTRLTVT.

A single count supports this clone. The chain combines TRBV5-4 with TRBJ2-5; TRBD1 might be the D (6 bases). Germline CDR1 reads SGHNT; CDR2 reads YYREEE (reference sequence). V lost 1 base to trimming and J lost 4 bases, with 17 bases between them. This CDR3 region has 16 residues. CDR3 region: CASSLYTGSGGETQYF. CDR3 DNA sequence: TGTGCCAGCAGCTTGTATACAGGGTCCGGCGGAGAGACCCAGTACTTC.

The genes are TRBV6-2 or TRBV6-3 and TRBJ1-6; a weak D match, TRBD1 (6 bases). Germline CDR1 is MNHEY and CDR2 is SVGEGT. V was pared by 5 bases and J by 5 bases, with 19 bases between. CDR3 length equals 17 residues. CDR3 coding DNA: TGTGCCAGCAGTACCCTCGAGCGGGGGGCAAATAATTCACCCCTCCACTTT. The encoded protein is CASSTLERGANNSPLHF.

This clone is a singleton in its sample. The chain carries TRBV2 and TRBJ2-7; D uncertain. Germline assignment: CDR1 SNHLY and CDR2 FYNNEI. The V gene lost 3 bases and the J gene lost 5 bases, with 5 bases spanning the gap. CDR3 size: 11 residues. Here the CDR3 DNA reads TGTGCCAGCAGTGACATCCACGAGCAGTACTTC. Protein product: CASSDIHEQYF.

The chain links TRBV18 to TRBJ2-3, with 8 bases fitting TRBD1. The CDR3 has 14 residues. The J segment lost 4 bases and the V segment lost 2 bases, leaving 2 bases of the junction unmatched. CDR1 and CDR2 (germline): KGHSH, LQKENI. This CDR3 reads CASSPTQGADTQYF. The CDR3 coding sequence is TGTGCCAGCTCACCAACACAGGGGGCAGATACGCAGTATTTT.

V usage is TRBV30 and J usage is TRBJ1-6, with TRBD1 identical over 7 bases. There are 13 residues in the CDR3. V trimming: 5 bases; J trimming: 14 bases; junction bases outside the gene matches: 12. Per the germline V gene, CDR1 is GTSNPN and CDR2 is SVGIG (reference sequence). As DNA, the CDR3 is TGTGCCTGGGGTACTCCAGGGGGAATCGCCCTCCACTTT. This gives the protein CAWGTPGGIALHF.

CDR3 sequence: CASSQGGAGLRNNEQFF. The CDR3 DNA reads TGTGCCAGCAGCCAAGGTGGAGCGGGACTCCGCAACAATGAGCAGTTCTTC. The rearrangement uses TRBV4-2 and TRBJ2-1, with TRBD2 matching over 7 bases. The length of the CDR3 is 17 residues. Germline V lookup: CDR1 LGHNA, CDR2 YNFKEQ. J lost 5 bases, V lost 1 base, and 11 bases had no gene match.

This clone came up once. The V and J genes are TRBV4-2 and TRBJ2-2; D is possibly TRBD1 (5 bases). The CDR3 is 16 amino acids. Germline-derived CDR1 and CDR2 are LGHNA and YNFKEQ. V was cut by 1 base and J by 1 base, with 10 bases left in between. CDR3 coding DNA: TGTGCCAGCAGCCAAGGATTCAGGGTGAACACCGGGGAGCTGTTTTTT. The encoded protein is CASSQGFRVNTGELFF.